These 10 T cell receptor beta chains were sequenced from one sample in a study of blood T cell repertoires in COVID-19. Assay: immunoSEQ multiplex PCR; the TCRdb copy retains only in-frame clones and omits some. This sample has 30,000 to 35,000 clones; roughly 80% occur once, and the top ten carry around 29%. Sequencing was carried out using peripheral blood. The origin of the receptors is a man at least 80 years old with acute or convalescent COVID-19.

This rearrangement joins TRBV7-9 to TRBJ1-4; 7 nucleotides align to TRBD1. The V gene's germline CDR1 is SEHNR and CDR2 FQNEAQ (reference sequence). V lost 4 bases and J lost 8; bases outside the gene matches: 7. The CDR3 loop spans 14 amino acids. CDR3 protein: CASSSFDRDEKLFF. CDR3 in DNA: TGTGCCAGCAGCTCTTTCGACAGGGACGAAAAACTGTTTTTT.

This clone has only a few counts. This rearrangement joins TRBV6-5 to TRBJ2-3; D is perhaps TRBD2 (5 bases). The V end was cut by 6 bases, the J end by 2 bases, with 12 bases between. CDR3 length equals 14 residues. CDR1 is MNHEY, CDR2 SVGAGI, per germline. CDR3 DNA sequence: TGTGCCAGCAGGAGACTACCTTTCACAGATACGCAGTATTTT. As protein: CASRRLPFTDTQYF.

The chain uses TRBV3-1 (or the pseudogene TRBV3-2) and TRBJ1-2; 9 positions match TRBD1. The length of the CDR3 is 15 residues. In germline, CDR1 is LGHDT, CDR2 YNNKEL (reference sequence). Trimming at V came to 2 bases and at J to 1 base, leaving 2 bases not matched to a gene. CDR3 coding DNA: TGTGCCAGCAGCCAATTGGACAGGGGTAACTATGGCTACACCTTC. Amino acid sequence: CASSQLDRGNYGYTF.

V gene TRBV7-9 combines with J gene TRBJ2-7; 7 bases fit TRBD2. CDR1 is SEHNR, CDR2 FQNEAQ, per germline (reference sequence). This CDR3 is built from 13 residues. V was pared by 5 bases and J by 2 bases, with 3 bases of the junction left unmatched. CDR3 in DNA: TGTGCCAGCAGCGACGGACTAGCCTACGAGCAGTACTTC. This encodes CASSDGLAYEQYF.

The rearrangement uses TRBV4-2 and TRBJ2-1; 13 nucleotides agree with TRBD2. V was clipped by 3 bases and J by 9 bases; unmatched bases: 17. The CDR3 contains 19 residues. Germline assignment: CDR1 LGHNA and CDR2 YNFKEQ. CDR3 nucleotides: TGTGCCAGCAGCCAGGCAATGACCGGGACTAGCGGGACCGGGCGTGAGCAGTTCTTC. This gives the protein CASSQAMTGTSGTGREQFF.

V gene TRBV9 combines with J gene TRBJ2-1, with TRBD2 matching over 7 bases. From germline, CDR1 is SGDLS and CDR2 YYNGEE. The junction had 4 bases not matched to a gene; V was cut back by 0 bases and J by 4 bases. The CDR3 is 15 amino acids. In DNA, the CDR3 is TGTGCCAGCAGCGTAGATAGCGGGCCTTACAATGAGCAGTTCTTC. Protein: CASSVDSGPYNEQFF.

The chain couples TRBV25-1 to TRBJ1-1; TRBD1 is a possible D gene (6 bases). This CDR3 has 13 amino acids. Germline-derived CDR1 and CDR2 are MGHDK and SYGVNS. V lost 6 bases to trimming and J lost 5 bases, with 13 bases between them. CDR3 in DNA: TGTGCCAGCAGGTGGGGGCCGGGAACTGAAGCTTTCTTT. It yields the protein CASRWGPGTEAFF.

The chain carries TRBV29-1 and TRBJ2-7, with D possibly TRBD1 on 5 matching bases. The CDR3 consists of 12 residues. Trimming removed 5 bases from V and 2 bases from J, with 10 bases in between. Germline V CDR1 and CDR2: SQVTM, ANQGSEA. This CDR3 reads CSVQGMTYEQYF. CDR3 nucleotides: TGCAGCGTTCAGGGAATGACCTACGAGCAGTACTTC.

This clone was seen more than once but under ten times. This rearrangement joins TRBV28 to TRBJ1-4, with unresolved D. The CDR3 runs to 15 residues. Per the germline V gene, CDR1 is MDHEN and CDR2 is SYDVKM. Trimming shortened V by 6 bases and J by 6 bases, and 17 bases separated the two germline ends. This CDR3 reads CASSPSFGEDEKLFF. CDR3 DNA: TGTGCCAGCAGCCCGAGTTTCGGTGAGGATGAAAAACTGTTTTTT.

The V gene is TRBV7-3, the J gene TRBJ2-5; D uncertain. V was cut by 4 bases and J by 1 base, with 7 bases left in between. Germline V CDR1 and CDR2: SGHTA, FQGTGA. This CDR3 has 13 amino acids. The CDR3 loop is CASSYRVQETQYF. As DNA, the CDR3 is TGTGCCAGCAGCTACAGAGTCCAAGAGACCCAGTACTTC.